A selection of T cell receptor beta chains follows, all from one sample in a study of T cells after yellow fever vaccination. TCRdb fed the 5' RACE reads into MiXCR, producing one record per CDR3 protein. Of around 310,000 distinct CDR3 sequences in the sample, over 3.5% are singletons; the top ten hold 19%. This material consisted of PBMCs, taken 15 days after the yellow fever booster vaccination. Every receptor here comes from a man aged 18 to 30 who received the YFV17D yellow fever vaccine. Each CDR3 is given with its conserved first and last residue. D genes are given only for firm matches. Size values are once, few and many counts, or a class for expanded clones, and some rows have none.

size,J,V,D,DNA,CDR3
few,TRBJ2-7,TRBV7-9,.,TGTGCCAGCAGCTTAGTAAACGACGAGCAGTACTTC,CASSLVNDEQYF
.,TRBJ1-3,TRBV18,.,TGTGCCAGCTCACCGGACACCCATGGAAACACCATATATTTT,CASSPDTHGNTIYF
many,TRBJ1-4,TRBV27,.,TGTGCTTCGCAGGGGATGAGAGCTAATGAAAAACTGTTTTTT,CASQGMRANEKLFF
.,TRBJ1-4,TRBV5-1,TRBD1,TGCGCCAGCAGCCGGACAGGCGGTAGCGAAAAACTGTTTTTT,CASSRTGGSEKLFF
many,TRBJ2-1,TRBV5-5,TRBD1,TGTGCCAGCAGCTGGTTTACAGGGGACAATGAGCAGTTCTTC,CASSWFTGDNEQFF
few,TRBJ2-2,TRBV7-6,TRBD2,TGTGCCAGCAGCTATGGGGGGGGAATGAACACCGGGGAGCTGTTTTTT,CASSYGGGMNTGELFF
many,TRBJ2-5,TRBV5-5,TRBD2,TGTGCCAGCAGCTCCCCGACTAGCGGGGAGGAGACCCAGTACTTC,CASSSPTSGEETQYF
few,TRBJ2-1,TRBV20-1,.,TGCAGTGCTAGTGACGACCGTCCCTACAATGAGCAGTTCTTC,CSASDDRPYNEQFF
.,TRBJ2-3,TRBV7-9,.,TGTGCCAGCAGCCCCAGAGGTCAGGGATACGATACGCAGTATTTT,CASSPRGQGYDTQYF
many,TRBJ2-5,TRBV9,.,TGTGCCAGCAGCGCCGACTTTGCCGGGCCAGAGACCCAGTACTTC,CASSADFAGPETQYF
.,TRBJ1-5,TRBV24-1,.,TGTGCCACCAGTGATCCGACGGTCAATCAGCCCCAGCATTTT,CATSDPTVNQPQHF
.,TRBJ2-5,TRBV5-1,TRBD2,TGCGCCAGCAGCTTTGGGCCGGGACTAGTTAAAGAGACCCAGTACTTC,CASSFGPGLVKETQYF
.,TRBJ2-3,TRBV10-1,.,TGCGCCAGCAGTCGGGACCGCACAGATACGCAGTATTTT,CASSRDRTDTQYF
.,TRBJ2-5,TRBV15,.,TGTGCCACCAGCAGAGATCGAGGGGCCCAAGAGACCCAGTACTTC,CATSRDRGAQETQYF
.,TRBJ1-1,TRBV7-9,TRBD1,TGTGCCAGCAGCTTATACCGGGACAGGGGAGGTACTGAAGCTTTCTTT,CASSLYRDRGGTEAFF
few,TRBJ2-3,TRBV2,.,TGTGCCAGCAGTATAACTACAGGGACAGATACGCAGTATTTT,CASSITTGTDTQYF
many,TRBJ1-2,TRBV5-5,.,TGTGCCAGCAGCTTTTACGGGAACGATGGCTACACCTTC,CASSFYGNDGYTF
many,TRBJ2-2,TRBV6-1,.,TGTGCCAGCAGTGAGTCCGGGGCCGTCCCCGGGGAGCTGTTTTTT,CASSESGAVPGELFF
.,TRBJ1-4,TRBV25-1,TRBD1,TGTGCCAGCATAGGGGACAGGGGGTCATCGACTAATGAAAAACTGTTTTTT,CASIGDRGSSTNEKLFF
many,TRBJ2-7,TRBV9,.,TGTGCCAGCAGCGTAGGGGATTGGACCTACGAGCAGTACTTC,CASSVGDWTYEQYF
many,TRBJ2-2,TRBV18,.,TGTGCCAGCTCACCAACGGTCTTAGAGGGCACCGGGGAGCTGTTTTTT,CASSPTVLEGTGELFF
many,TRBJ1-1,TRBV20-1,TRBD1,TGCAGTGCACGGACAGGCAAGGACACTGAAGCTTTCTTT,CSARTGKDTEAFF
many,TRBJ1-6,TRBV5-1,.,TGCGCCAGCAGCTTGGAAATAGGGAACTCACCCCTCCACTTT,CASSLEIGNSPLHF
few,TRBJ2-3,TRBV7-9,.,TGTGCCAGCAGCTTAGCGCCCGGGGGCCAGGCAGATACGCAGTATTTT,CASSLAPGGQADTQYF
many,TRBJ1-5,TRBV12-3/TRBV12-4,.,TGTGCCAGCAGATACAGGGAGGTAACCGAGCCCCAGCATTTT,CASRYREVTEPQHF
many,TRBJ2-1,TRBV29-1,TRBD2,TGCAGCGTTGAGAGAGTAGCGGGGGGTGAGCAGTTCTTC,CSVERVAGGEQFF
.,TRBJ2-3,TRBV3-1,.,TGTGCCAGCAGCCAGCTTCCCGGGGGACGCACAGATACGCAGTATTTT,CASSQLPGGRTDTQYF
many,TRBJ2-7,TRBV4-2,TRBD2,TGTGCCAGCAGCCAAGAAGTGGGCGGGGGGCAAAACTACGAGCAGTACTTC,CASSQEVGGGQNYEQYF
many,TRBJ1-1,TRBV29-1,.,TGCAGCGTTGAAAGCCCAGCTGAAGCTTTCTTT,CSVESPAEAFF
once,TRBJ2-3,TRBV7-8,TRBD2,TGTGCCAGCAGCCCAGGTAGTCTAGCGGGCTCCAGCCATACGCAGTATTTT,CASSPGSLAGSSHTQYF
many,TRBJ1-5,TRBV20-1,TRBD1,TGCAGTGCTAGAGAAAGGGACAGGTTCAATCAGCCCCAGCATTTT,CSARERDRFNQPQHF
many,TRBJ2-7,TRBV21-1,.,TGTGCCAGCAGCAAAAAGGCAGGGACCTACGAGCAGTACTTC,CASSKKAGTYEQYF
.,TRBJ2-7,TRBV12-3/TRBV12-4,.,TGTGCCAGCAGTTTAATAGGGGAGGTAGGGTACTTC,CASSLIGEVGYF
many,TRBJ2-1,TRBV5-1,.,TGCGCCAGCAGCGACAGTCCCGACAATGAGCAGTTCTTC,CASSDSPDNEQFF
.,TRBJ1-1,TRBV5-5,.,TGTGCCAGCAGCTGGGGGGGGGCGAGCACTGAAGCTTTCTTT,CASSWGGASTEAFF
few,TRBJ2-2,TRBV12-3/TRBV12-4,TRBD1,TGTGCCAGCGAGGGACAGGGGAACACCGGGGAGCTGTTTTTT,CASEGQGNTGELFF
.,TRBJ1-5,TRBV18,.,TGTGCCAGCTCAGTGGGCAGGGATCAGCCCCAGCATTTT,CASSVGRDQPQHF